This TCR beta chain was retrieved from a study of regulatory T cells in long-lasting Graves disease. Study-level background: The study counted Graves' disease as persistent given over 5 years of antithyroid drugs and positive TSH receptor antibodies.

Study-wide results and limits: Accuracy was possibly reduced by small sample size. Persistent Graves' patients possessed reduced TCR diversity relative to recently diagnosed ones.

Construction of TCR beta libraries relied on iRepertoire HTBI primers and on Arm-PCR targeting CDR3 regions. MiXCR was run by TCRdb on the multiplex PCR reads, yielding one entry per CDR3 protein. The sample lists hundreds of thousands of distinct CDR3 sequences; around a fifth were seen once. This clonotype was detected many times. Antigen unknown. Time point defined: persistent/refractory GD, antithyroid drugs over 5 years with positive TRAb. After RNA was extracted from PBMCs, the TCR library was made from it. The sequence derives from a female donor with Graves disease. The material sequenced was peripheral blood mononuclear cells (PBMCs), taken when the disease was refractory, from a patient treated with antithyroid drugs.

Written as DNA, the CDR3 is TGTGCCAGCAGTCCTGAAACCTATAATTCACCCCTCCACTTT. Translation gives CASSPETYNSPLHF. The chain joins TRBV27 to TRBJ1-6; D is ambiguous. The CDR3 has 14 residues. The germline V gene has CDR1 MNHEY and CDR2 SMNVEV (reference sequence). The V gene lost 5 bases and the J gene lost 2 bases, with 7 bases spanning the gap.